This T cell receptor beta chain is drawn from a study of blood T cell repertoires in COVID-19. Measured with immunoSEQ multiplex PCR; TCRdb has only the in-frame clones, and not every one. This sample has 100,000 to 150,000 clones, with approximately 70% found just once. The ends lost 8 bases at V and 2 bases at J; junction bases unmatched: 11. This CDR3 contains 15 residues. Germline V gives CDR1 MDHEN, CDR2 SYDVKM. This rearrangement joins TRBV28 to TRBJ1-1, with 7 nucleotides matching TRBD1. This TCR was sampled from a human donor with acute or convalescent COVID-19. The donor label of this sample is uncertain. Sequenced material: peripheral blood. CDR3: CASGHRGRGNTEAFF. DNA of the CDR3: TGTGCCAGCGGGCACAGGGGAAGAGGAAACACTGAAGCTTTCTTT. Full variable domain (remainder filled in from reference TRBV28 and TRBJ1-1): DVKVTQSSRYLVKRTGEKVFLECVQDMDHENMFWYRQDPGLGLRLIYFSYDVKMKEKGDIPEGYSVSREKKERFSLILESASTNQTSMYLCASGHRGRGNTEAFFGQGTRLTVV.